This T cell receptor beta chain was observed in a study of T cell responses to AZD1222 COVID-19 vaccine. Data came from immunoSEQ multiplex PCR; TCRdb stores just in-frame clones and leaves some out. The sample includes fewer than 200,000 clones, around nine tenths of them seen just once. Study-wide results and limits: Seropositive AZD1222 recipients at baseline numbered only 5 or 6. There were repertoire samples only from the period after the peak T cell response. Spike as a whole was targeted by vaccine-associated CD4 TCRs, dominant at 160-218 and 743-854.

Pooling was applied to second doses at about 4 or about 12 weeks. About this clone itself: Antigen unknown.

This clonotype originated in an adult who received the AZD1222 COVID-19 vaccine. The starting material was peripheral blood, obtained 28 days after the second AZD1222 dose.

The CDR3: CASSLVSSGSSYEQYF. The CDR3 nucleotides read TGTGCCAGCAGCTTAGTGTCAAGCGGCAGCTCCTACGAGCAGTACTTC. The V and J genes are TRBV7-2 and TRBJ2-7; weak D call: TRBD2 (5 bases). The CDR3 runs 16 residues. V shed 1 base and J shed 0 bases, with 13 bases lying between them. CDR1 is SGHTA, CDR2 FQGNSA, per germline.